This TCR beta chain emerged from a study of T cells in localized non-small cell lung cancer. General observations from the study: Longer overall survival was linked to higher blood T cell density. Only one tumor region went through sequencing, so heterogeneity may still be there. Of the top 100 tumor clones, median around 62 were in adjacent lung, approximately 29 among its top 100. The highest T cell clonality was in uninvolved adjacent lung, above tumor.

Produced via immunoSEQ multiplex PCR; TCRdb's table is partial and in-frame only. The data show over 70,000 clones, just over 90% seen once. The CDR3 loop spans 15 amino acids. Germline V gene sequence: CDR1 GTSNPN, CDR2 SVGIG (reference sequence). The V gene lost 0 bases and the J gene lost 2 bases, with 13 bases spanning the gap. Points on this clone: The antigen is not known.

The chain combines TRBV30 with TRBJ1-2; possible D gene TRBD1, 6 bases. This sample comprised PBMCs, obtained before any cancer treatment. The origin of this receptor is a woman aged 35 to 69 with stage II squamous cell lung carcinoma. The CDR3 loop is CAWSVTGRANYGYTF. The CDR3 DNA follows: TGTGCCTGGAGTGTAACAGGGAGGGCAAACTATGGCTACACCTTC.